What follows are 17 T cell receptor beta chains derived from one specimen sequenced in a study of shared clonotypes between healthy human individuals. Measured with immunoSEQ multiplex PCR; TCRdb has only the in-frame clones, and not every one. The sample carries about 1 million clones, about 76% recorded once. Sequencing used memory CD4+ T cells sorted from blood. The subset was: CD45RA-negative fraction. Receptors were obtained from a man between 18 and 29 years old in good health.

The V gene is TRBV2, the J gene TRBJ2-3; D may be TRBD2 (5 bases). CDR3 length equals 15 residues. Looked up from germline, CDR1 is SNHLY and CDR2 is FYNNEI. The ends were cut back, 4 bases at V and 5 bases at J, with 16 bases in the middle. The CDR3 DNA is TGTGCCAGCAGTGGTGTCCGGGGATCCAGAGATACGCAGTATTTT. It yields the protein CASSGVRGSRDTQYF.

The chain carries TRBV30 and TRBJ2-6, with D hard to call. Germline CDR1 reads GTSNPN; CDR2 reads SVGIG (reference sequence). The CDR3 runs 15 residues. V dropped 1 base and J dropped 0 bases, with 7 bases sitting between them. CDR3 DNA: TGTGCCTGGAGTGAAGGGAACTCTGGGGCCAACGTCCTGACTTTC. It is translated as CAWSEGNSGANVLTF.

The chain carries TRBV27 and TRBJ2-7; the match to TRBD1 covers 9 bases. This CDR3 contains 15 residues. Unmatched junction bases numbered 12, after V lost 5 bases and J lost 7 bases. Germline-derived CDR1 and CDR2 are MNHEY and SMNVEV (reference sequence). The CDR3 DNA sequence: TGTGCCAGCAGTAAAACGGGACAGGGCGGTCGGGAGCAGTACTTC. It codes for CASSKTGQGGREQYF.

This chain uses TRBV5-1 with TRBJ2-2; weak D call: TRBD2 (5 bases). Trimming cost V 6 bases and J 2 bases, with 11 bases left between them. The germline V gene encodes CDR1 SGHRS and CDR2 YFSETQ. The CDR3 runs to 14 residues. CDR3 coding DNA: TGCGCCAGCATGACGGGATCTAACACCGGGGAGCTGTTTTTT. Translating it yields CASMTGSNTGELFF.

This chain joins TRBV28 and TRBJ1-2; 8 bases map to TRBD1. The ends lost 6 bases at V and 2 bases at J; junction bases unmatched: 5. The germline gives CDR1 MDHEN, CDR2 SYDVKM. CDR3 length equals 14 residues. The CDR3 DNA reads as TGTGCCAGCAGCTCAGGGGGCGCGAACTATGGCTACACCTTC. Translation gives CASSSGGANYGYTF.

Here the CDR3 reads CASSSGGPGELFF. CDR3 bases: TGTGCCAGCAGTTCAGGGGGCCCCGGGGAGCTGTTTTTT. The gene calls are TRBV28 and TRBJ2-2; 8 bases align to TRBD1. Germline CDR1 and CDR2: MDHEN and SYDVKM. V dropped 4 bases and J dropped 6; count of bases not matched to a gene: 1. The CDR3 contains 13 residues.

This clone was seen once. The V and J genes are TRBV2 and TRBJ2-7; possible D gene TRBD2, 6 bases. This CDR3 is 13 amino acids long. CDR1 is SNHLY, CDR2 FYNNEI, per germline. With 6 bases removed from V and 7 bases from J, the gap between germline ends came to 16 bases. In nucleotides, the CDR3 is TGTGCCAGCAGCGGGGGACTCCGCGGGGAGCAGTACTTC. It encodes CASSGGLRGEQYF.

This chain links TRBV10-2 with TRBJ2-6, with D maybe TRBD1 (6 bases). This CDR3 spans 15 amino acids. Looked up from germline, CDR1 is WSHSY and CDR2 is SAAADI. The ends were cut back, 7 bases at V and 2 bases at J, with 12 bases in the middle. The CDR3, as DNA: TGCGCCAGCAAGGACAGTACTCCTGGGGCCAACGTCCTGACTTTC. Its translation is CASKDSTPGANVLTF.

This clone was seen only a few times. The genes are TRBV6-6 and TRBJ2-7, with D hard to call. With 0 bases removed from V and 2 bases from J, the gap between germline ends came to 11 bases. The CDR3 runs 15 residues. Germline assignment: CDR1 MNHNY and CDR2 SVGAGI (reference sequence). The CDR3: CASSYSPALPYEQYF. CDR3 coding DNA: TGTGCCAGCAGTTACTCACCAGCACTCCCCTACGAGCAGTACTTC.

V and J are TRBV11-1 and TRBJ2-5, with 12 bases aligning to TRBD2. The CDR3 runs 16 residues. CDR1 is SGHAT, CDR2 FQDESV, per germline (reference sequence). Trimming at V came to 5 bases and at J to 5 bases, leaving 9 bases not matched to a gene. DNA of the CDR3: TGTGCCAGCAGCAAGGCTAGCGGGGGGGCCAAGGAGACCCAGTACTTC. Encoded protein: CASSKASGGAKETQYF.

V and J are TRBV7-2 and TRBJ2-3, with a possible D match to TRBD1 (6 bases). CDR3 length equals 15 residues. Per germline, CDR1 SGHTA and CDR2 FQGNSA. Trimming cost V 5 bases and J 2 bases, with 14 bases left between them. CDR3 coding DNA: TGTGCCAGCAGCCCTGGGGGCGGTTACACAGATACGCAGTATTTT. Encoded protein: CASSPGGGYTDTQYF.

About this clone itself: A much larger clone differs from this one at a single base, so this may be a read error. The chain joins TRBV11-3 to TRBJ2-5; D possibly matches TRBD1 or TRBD2 (6 bases each). The CDR3 has 13 residues. Trimming stripped 1 base from V and 4 bases from J, with 7 bases between. CDR1 is SGHNT, CDR2 YENEEA, per germline. The CDR3: CASSLAGAETQYF. As DNA, the CDR3 is TGTGCCAGCAGCTTAGCGGGGGCAGAGACCCAGTACTTC.

The chain has TRBV2 and TRBJ1-2; no reliable D call. Per germline, CDR1 SNHLY and CDR2 FYNNEI. Trimming took 5 bases from V and 0 from J, leaving 10 bases between them. The CDR3 covers 14 residues. CDR3 sequence reads: CASSNGLSNYGYTF. Written as DNA, the CDR3 is TGTGCCAGCAGTAATGGGTTATCTAACTATGGCTACACCTTC.

V is TRBV6-5 and J is TRBJ2-5, with D possibly matching TRBD1 (6 bases). The V gene lost 0 bases and the J gene lost 5 bases, with 13 bases spanning the gap. This CDR3 has 15 residues. Germline V lookup: CDR1 MNHEY, CDR2 SVGAGI. The CDR3 DNA is TGTGCCAGCAGTTACTCGACAGGCTTAAGGGAGACCCAGTACTTC. It is translated as CASSYSTGLRETQYF.

The genes are TRBV30 and TRBJ2-5; D is possibly TRBD2 (6 bases). V was shortened by 0 bases and J by 14 bases, with 16 bases between the two germline ends. The V gene's germline CDR1 is GTSNPN and CDR2 SVGIG (reference sequence). The CDR3 contains 12 residues. CDR3 region: CAWSVLEGGPYF. Here the CDR3 DNA reads TGTGCCTGGAGTGTACTGGAGGGCGGGCCCTACTTC.

This clone turned up a few times. The chain employs TRBV5-1 and TRBJ1-5; 10 bases match TRBD1. CDR1 and CDR2 from the germline V gene are SGHRS and YFSETQ. Trimming took 4 bases from V and 7 from J; bases not matched to a gene: 5. This CDR3 spans 14 amino acids. The CDR3 bases are TGCGCCAGCAGCGTCGGGACAGGGGTACAGCCCCAGCATTTT. Translating gives CASSVGTGVQPQHF.

The chain carries TRBV7-8 and TRBJ2-7; D call uncertain. The CDR3 has 12 residues. Germline V gives CDR1 SGHVS, CDR2 FQNEAQ. Trimming took 4 bases from V and 5 from J, leaving 9 bases between them. Here the CDR3 DNA reads TGTGCCAGCAGCTCCAGTCGGGACGAGCAGTACTTC. Amino acids: CASSSSRDEQYF.